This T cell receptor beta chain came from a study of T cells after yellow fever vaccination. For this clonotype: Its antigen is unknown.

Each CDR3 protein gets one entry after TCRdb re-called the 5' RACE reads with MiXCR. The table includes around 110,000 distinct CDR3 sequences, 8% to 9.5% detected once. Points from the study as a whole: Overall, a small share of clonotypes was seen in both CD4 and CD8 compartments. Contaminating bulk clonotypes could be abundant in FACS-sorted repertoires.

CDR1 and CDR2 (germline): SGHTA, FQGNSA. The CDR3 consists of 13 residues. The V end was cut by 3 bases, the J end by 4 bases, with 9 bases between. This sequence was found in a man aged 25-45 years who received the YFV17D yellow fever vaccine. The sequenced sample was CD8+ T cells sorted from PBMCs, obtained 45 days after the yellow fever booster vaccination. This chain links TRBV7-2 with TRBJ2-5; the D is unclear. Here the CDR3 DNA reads TGTGCCAGCAGCTTCTGGTCGGCAGAGACCCAGTACTTC. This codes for CASSFWSAETQYF. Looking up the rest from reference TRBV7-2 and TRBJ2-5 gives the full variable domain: GAGVSQSPSNKVTEKGKDVELRCDPISGHTALYWYRQSLGQGLEFLIYFQGNSAPDKSGLPSDRFSAERTGGSVSTLTIQRTQQEDSAVYLCASSFWSAETQYFGPGTRLLVL.